This TCR beta chain was retrieved from a study of technical replicates of blood from a handful of donors. Assay: immunoSEQ multiplex PCR; the TCRdb copy retains only in-frame clones and omits some. The sample comprises just over 60,000 clones, over 75% of which are singletons, and around 5.3% rests with the top ten. The sequenced material came from PBMCs. This clonotype was obtained from a human donor in good health. Some clones in this sample may be carry-over from other donors' samples.

For the CDR3, the DNA is TGTGCCAGCAGCTTAGGCGGGGGGCCAGATTTTAACATTCAGTACTTC. This gives the protein CASSLGGGPDFNIQYF. The gene calls are TRBV7-9 and TRBJ2-4; 8 bases are a match to TRBD2. This CDR3 is built from 16 residues. The ends lost 1 base at V and 7 bases at J; junction bases unmatched: 9. Germline CDR1 is SEHNR and CDR2 is FQNEAQ (reference sequence).